This T cell receptor beta chain was observed in a study of T cells in localized non-small cell lung cancer. Generated by immunoSEQ multiplex PCR, the TCRdb table keeps only in-frame clones and is missing some. The sample has fewer than 4,000 clones, about 26% seen once. Overall study results and limits: Uninvolved adjacent lung showed peak T cell clonality, exceeding tumor. Greater T cell density in blood accompanied longer overall survival.

Concerning this clone itself: The antigen remains undetermined.

The CDR3 contains 15 residues. The germline V gene has CDR1 SGHNT and CDR2 YENEEA. V was pared by 2 bases and J by 4 bases, with 7 bases of the junction left unmatched. The authors took atypia-free adjacent lung at least 2 cm from the tumor margin. The TCR was taken from a woman aged 40-69 years with stage I lung adenocarcinoma. This chain connects TRBV11-3 to TRBJ2-7, with 8 positions matching TRBD1. Material: normal lung tissue next to the tumor, obtained before any cancer treatment. CDR3 in amino acids: CASSLPQGAGYEQYF. The CDR3 region has the DNA TGTGCCAGCAGCTTACCGCAGGGGGCGGGTTACGAGCAGTACTTC.